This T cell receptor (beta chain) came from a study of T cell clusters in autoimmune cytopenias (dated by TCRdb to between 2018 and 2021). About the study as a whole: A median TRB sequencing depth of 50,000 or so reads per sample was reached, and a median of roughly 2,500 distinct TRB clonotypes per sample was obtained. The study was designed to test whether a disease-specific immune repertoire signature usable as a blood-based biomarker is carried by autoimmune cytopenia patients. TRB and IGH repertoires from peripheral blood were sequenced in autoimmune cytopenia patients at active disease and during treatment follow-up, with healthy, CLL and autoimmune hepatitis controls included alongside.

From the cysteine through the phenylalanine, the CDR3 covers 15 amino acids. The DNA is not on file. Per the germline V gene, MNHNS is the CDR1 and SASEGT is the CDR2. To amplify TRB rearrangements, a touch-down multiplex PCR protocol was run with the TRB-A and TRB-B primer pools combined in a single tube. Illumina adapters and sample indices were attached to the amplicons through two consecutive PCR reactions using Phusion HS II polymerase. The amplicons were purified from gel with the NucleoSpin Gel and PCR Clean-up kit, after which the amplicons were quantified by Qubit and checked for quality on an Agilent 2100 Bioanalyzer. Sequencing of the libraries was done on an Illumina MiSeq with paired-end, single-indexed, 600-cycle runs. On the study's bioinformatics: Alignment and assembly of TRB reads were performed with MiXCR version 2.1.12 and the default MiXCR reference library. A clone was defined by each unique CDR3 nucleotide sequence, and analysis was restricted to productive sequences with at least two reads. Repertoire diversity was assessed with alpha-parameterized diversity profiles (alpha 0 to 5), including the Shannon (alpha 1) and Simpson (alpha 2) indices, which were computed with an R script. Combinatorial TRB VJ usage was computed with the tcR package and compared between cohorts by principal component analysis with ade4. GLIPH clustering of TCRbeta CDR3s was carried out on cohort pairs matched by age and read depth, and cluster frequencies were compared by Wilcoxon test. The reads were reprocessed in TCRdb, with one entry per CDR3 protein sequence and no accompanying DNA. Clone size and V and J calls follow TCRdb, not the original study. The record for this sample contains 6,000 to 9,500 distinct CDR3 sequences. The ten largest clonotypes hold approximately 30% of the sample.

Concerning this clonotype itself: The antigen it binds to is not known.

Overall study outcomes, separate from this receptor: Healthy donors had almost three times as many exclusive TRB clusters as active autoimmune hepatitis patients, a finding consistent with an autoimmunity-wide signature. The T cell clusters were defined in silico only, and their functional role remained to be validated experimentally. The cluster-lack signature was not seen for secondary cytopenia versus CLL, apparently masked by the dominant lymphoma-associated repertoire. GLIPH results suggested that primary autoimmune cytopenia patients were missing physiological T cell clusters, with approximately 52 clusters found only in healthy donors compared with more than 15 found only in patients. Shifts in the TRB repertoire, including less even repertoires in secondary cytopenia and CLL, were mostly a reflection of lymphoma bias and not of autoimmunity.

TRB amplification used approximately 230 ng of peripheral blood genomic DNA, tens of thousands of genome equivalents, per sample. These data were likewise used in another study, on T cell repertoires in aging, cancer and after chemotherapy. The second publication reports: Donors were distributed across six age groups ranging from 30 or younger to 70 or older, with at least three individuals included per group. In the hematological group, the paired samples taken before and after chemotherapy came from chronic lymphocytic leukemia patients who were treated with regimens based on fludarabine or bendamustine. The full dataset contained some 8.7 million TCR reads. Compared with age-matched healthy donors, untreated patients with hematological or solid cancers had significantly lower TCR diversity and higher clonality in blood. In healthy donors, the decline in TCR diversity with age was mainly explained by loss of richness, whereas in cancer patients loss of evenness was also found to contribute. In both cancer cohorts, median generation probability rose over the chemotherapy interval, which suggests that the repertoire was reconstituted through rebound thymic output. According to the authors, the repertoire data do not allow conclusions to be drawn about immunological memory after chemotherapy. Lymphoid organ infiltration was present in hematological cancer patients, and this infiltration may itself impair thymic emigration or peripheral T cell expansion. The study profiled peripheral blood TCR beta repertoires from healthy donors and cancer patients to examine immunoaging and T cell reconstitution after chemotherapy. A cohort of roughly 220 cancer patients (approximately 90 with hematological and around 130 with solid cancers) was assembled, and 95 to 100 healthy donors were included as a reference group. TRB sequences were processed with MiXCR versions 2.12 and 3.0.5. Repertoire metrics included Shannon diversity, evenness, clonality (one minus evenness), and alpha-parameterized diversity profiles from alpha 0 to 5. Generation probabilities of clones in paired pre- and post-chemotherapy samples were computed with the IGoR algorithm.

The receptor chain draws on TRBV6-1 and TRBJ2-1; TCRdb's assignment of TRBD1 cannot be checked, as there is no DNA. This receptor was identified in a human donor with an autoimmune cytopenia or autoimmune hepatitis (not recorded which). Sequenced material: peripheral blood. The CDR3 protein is CASRSGGAGYNEQFF.